Following are 3 T cell receptor beta chains from one sample sequenced in a study of blood T cell repertoires in COVID-19. Generated by immunoSEQ multiplex PCR, the TCRdb table keeps only in-frame clones and is missing some. This table has over 250,000 clones, 75% to 90% appearing once. Specimen: peripheral blood. Receptors were obtained from a man in his forties or fifties with acute or convalescent COVID-19.

The chain employs TRBV3-1 (or the pseudogene TRBV3-2) and TRBJ1-1; TRBD1 is a possible D gene (6 bases). CDR1 LGHDT and CDR2 YNNKEL come from the germline V gene (reference sequence). The CDR3 runs to 15 residues. Trimming left V 4 bases short and J 6 bases short, with 18 bases between. The CDR3, as DNA: TGTGCCAGCAGCCGGCGAGGGCAGGGGTGGCCTGAAGCTTTCTTT. This translates into CASSRRGQGWPEAFF.

V and J are TRBV19 and TRBJ1-3; D is unresolved. CDR3 length: 15 amino acids. Between the trimmed V and J ends, which lost 5 bases and 0 bases, there was a span of 11 bases. Germline CDR1 LNHDA, CDR2 SQIVND (reference sequence). The DNA of the CDR3 is TGTGCCAGTAGTTTTGGCGGTTTCTCTGGAAACACCATATATTTT. It codes for CASSFGGFSGNTIYF.

The chain recombines TRBV7-8 with TRBJ1-1; D is ambiguous. The CDR3 extends over 22 amino acids. V lost 5 bases and J 3 bases, leaving 37 bases between the germline ends. CDR1 is SGHVS, CDR2 FQNEAQ, per germline. CDR3: CASSPWTDPVGTVLREDTEAFF. CDR3 DNA: TGTGCCAGCAGCCCCTGGACCGATCCCGTGGGAACCGTCTTAAGGGAGGACACTGAAGCTTTCTTT. The full variable domain, in which reference TRBV7-8 and TRBJ1-1 provide the parts outside the CDR3, is GAGVSQSPRYKVAKRGQDVALRCDPISGHVSLFWYQQALGQGPEFLTYFQNEAQLDKSGLPSDRFFAERPEGSVSTLKIQRTQQEDSAVYLCASSPWTDPVGTVLREDTEAFFGQGTRLTVV.